One and the same sample provided the 23 T cell receptor beta chains below, sequenced in a study of T cells in pancreatic ductal adenocarcinoma. Sequenced by immunoSEQ multiplex PCR; TCRdb stores in-frame clones only, minus some. The data show roughly 100,000 clones, 90% to 95% seen once. No neoadjuvant therapy was given to the selected pancreatic ductal adenocarcinoma patients before their surgery. The source material was PBMCs. These TCRs come from a human donor with pancreatic ductal adenocarcinoma.

The chain uses TRBV15 and TRBJ2-7; D not resolved. V gave up 0 bases and J gave up 0 bases, with 6 bases separating them. From germline, CDR1 is LNHNV and CDR2 YYDKDF (reference sequence). The CDR3 is 14 residues long. The CDR3 protein is CATSREEASYEQYF. In DNA form, the CDR3 reads TGTGCCACCAGCAGAGAAGAGGCCTCCTACGAGCAGTACTTC.

This chain uses TRBV11-2 with TRBJ2-3; 9 positions agree with TRBD1. The germline V gene has CDR1 SGHAT and CDR2 FQNNGV. This CDR3 has 15 amino acids. The J segment lost 4 bases and the V segment lost 4 bases, leaving 6 bases of the junction unmatched. The CDR3 DNA is TGTGCCAGCAGCTCACAGGGGGCCGGCTCAGATACGCAGTATTTT. Translated, it gives CASSSQGAGSDTQYF.

Comment on this clone: An end of the junction differs from the germline gene, which may be a read error. The chain uses TRBV9 and TRBJ2-1; D is unresolved. Germline CDR1 reads SGDLS; CDR2 reads YYNGEE. The CDR3 length is 11 residues. CDR3 protein: CASSLYYEQFF. The CDR3 DNA reads TGTGCCAGCAGCCTCTACTATGAGCAGTTCTTC.

The chain recombines TRBV9 with TRBJ2-1; possibly TRBD1 for D (5 bases). The CDR3 is 14 residues long. In germline, CDR1 is SGDLS, CDR2 YYNGEE. V lost 0 bases and J 8 bases, leaving 12 bases between the germline ends. The CDR3 DNA sequence: TGTGCCAGCAGCGTAGCCGGCCTCAGGGATGAGCAGTTCTTC. Its translation: CASSVAGLRDEQFF.

The chain joins TRBV7-2 to TRBJ2-1; 9 nucleotides match TRBD2. The CDR3 runs to 15 residues. Germline CDR1 is SGHTA and CDR2 is FQGNSA. V dropped 3 bases and J dropped 10; count of bases not matched to a gene: 10. DNA of the CDR3: TGTGCCAGCAGCTTCATGGCTAGCGGGAATTACGAGCAGTTCTTC. It is translated as CASSFMASGNYEQFF.

CDR3 in amino acids: CASTQQKGDSGNTIYF. In DNA, the CDR3 is TGTGCCAGTACCCAGCAAAAGGGGGACTCTGGAAACACCATATATTTT. The V and J genes are TRBV2 and TRBJ1-3, with a weak D call TRBD1 (6 bases). There are 16 residues in the CDR3. From germline, CDR1 is SNHLY and CDR2 FYNNEI. The V end was cut by 9 bases, the J end by 0 bases, with 18 bases between.

The chain joins TRBV6-6 to TRBJ2-2, with D possibly TRBD2 on 6 matching bases. The CDR3 spans 13 residues. The V gene lost 7 bases and the J gene lost 6 bases, with 12 bases spanning the gap. Germline CDR1 reads MNHNY; CDR2 reads SVGAGI (reference sequence). DNA of the CDR3: TGTGCCAGCACCGAACTAGCATCCGGGGAGCTGTTTTTT. Protein product: CASTELASGELFF.

This rearrangement joins TRBV21-1 to TRBJ2-3; the DNA was not used to check the table's D call, TRBD1. TRBV21-1 is listed as a pseudogene. The CDR3 extends over 17 amino acids. The CDR3 region is CASSKGWTGTHTDTQYF. The CDR3 DNA reads TGTGCCAGCAGCAAAGGGTGGACAGGGACTCACACAGATACGCAGTATTTT.

This sequence joins TRBV19 and TRBJ2-3, with 7 positions matching TRBD2. CDR1 and CDR2 from the germline V gene are LNHDA and SQIVND (reference sequence). CDR3 size: 14 residues. Trimming at V came to 4 bases and at J to 3 bases, leaving 4 bases not matched to a gene. CDR3 protein: CASSSQGGTDTQYF. DNA of the CDR3: TGTGCCAGTAGTAGCCAGGGAGGGACAGATACGCAGTATTTT.

This chain connects TRBV27 to TRBJ2-7; 8 bases align to TRBD1. From germline, CDR1 is MNHEY and CDR2 SMNVEV (reference sequence). CDR3 length: 13 residues. Trimming removed 6 bases from V and 6 bases from J; junction bases left unmatched: 7. The CDR3 reads CASSFRGRPEQYF. CDR3 DNA: TGTGCCAGCAGCTTCAGGGGGCGTCCCGAGCAGTACTTC.

The chain uses TRBV4-2 and TRBJ1-2; D gene ambiguous. V shed 0 bases and J shed 4 bases, with 9 bases lying between them. The germline V gene has CDR1 LGHNA and CDR2 YNFKEQ. The CDR3 has 14 amino acids. CDR3 residues: CASSQDEGTYGYTF. For the CDR3, the DNA is TGTGCCAGCAGCCAAGACGAGGGCACCTATGGCTACACCTTC.

The chain employs TRBV7-3 and TRBJ2-1; tentative D call: TRBD2 (5 bases). V was cut by 5 bases and J by 8 bases, with 16 bases left in between. Germline V lookup: CDR1 SGHTA, CDR2 FQGTGA. The CDR3 is 14 amino acids. The CDR3 region is CASSPGMGWDEQFF. CDR3 DNA sequence: TGTGCCAGCAGCCCCGGGATGGGATGGGATGAGCAGTTCTTC.

The chain employs TRBV20-1 and TRBJ2-7; D ambiguous. The V gene's germline CDR1 is DFQATT and CDR2 SNEGSKA (reference sequence). The V end was cut by 6 bases, the J end by 4 bases, with 10 bases between. The CDR3 has 11 residues. This CDR3 reads CSARGLYEQYF. The DNA of the CDR3 is TGCAGTGCCCGAGGCCTATACGAGCAGTACTTC.

The V gene is TRBV5-4, the J gene TRBJ2-3; TRBD2 matches at 9 bases. CDR1 SGHNT and CDR2 YYREEE come from the germline V gene (reference sequence). This CDR3 is 15 amino acids long. J was trimmed by 6 bases and V by 3 bases; bases with no gene match: 8. The CDR3 region is CASSWGLAGVDTQYF. CDR3 bases: TGTGCCAGCAGCTGGGGGTTAGCGGGGGTCGATACGCAGTATTTT.

The rearrangement uses TRBV27 and TRBJ2-7, with 12 bases matching TRBD2. V shed 6 bases and J 3 bases; nucleotides not matched to a gene: 6. The length of the CDR3 is 15 residues. Germline V gene data show CDR1 as MNHEY and CDR2 as SMNVEV (reference sequence). CDR3 nucleotides: TGTGCCAGCAGCCTGACTAGCGGGAGATTCTACGAGCAGTACTTC. Protein product: CASSLTSGRFYEQYF.

The V call is TRBV6-6, the J call TRBJ2-1; 12 nucleotides align to TRBD2. This CDR3 has 14 amino acids. The germline gives CDR1 MNHNY, CDR2 SVGAGI (reference sequence). The V and J ends lost 6 bases and 7 bases, in that order; junction bases with no gene match: 4. The CDR3 region is CASRPGTSGNEQFF. CDR3 nucleotide sequence: TGTGCCAGCAGGCCCGGGACTAGCGGGAATGAGCAGTTCTTC.

This clone is a singleton in its sample. CDR3 coding DNA: TGCAGCGTTGCAGCGGGAGTTAGCACAGATACGCAGTATTTT. Translated, it gives CSVAAGVSTDTQYF. The chain employs TRBV29-1 and TRBJ2-3, with 8 nucleotides matching TRBD2. Germline V gene data show CDR1 as SQVTM and CDR2 as ANQGSEA. The trim removed 4 bases at V and 0 bases at J, leaving 3 bases unmatched. This CDR3 spans 14 amino acids.

This clone appeared a few times. This chain uses TRBV9 with TRBJ2-7; D remains unclear. Germline CDR1 and CDR2: SGDLS and YYNGEE. CDR3 size: 16 residues. V was pared by 4 bases and J by 3 bases, with 20 bases between. CDR3 sequence (DNA): TGTGCCAGCAGCTTTTTAACGGCGCGGAACCTCTACGAGCAGTACTTC. Translation: CASSFLTARNLYEQYF.

This rearrangement joins TRBV7-2 to TRBJ1-2; D might be TRBD1 (6 bases). This CDR3 spans 12 amino acids. Germline V gives CDR1 SGHTA, CDR2 FQGNSA. Trimming stripped 1 base from V and 13 bases from J, with 13 bases between. Here the CDR3 reads CASSLDRETGTF. The CDR3 coding sequence is TGTGCCAGCAGCTTAGACAGGGAGACAGGCACCTTC. The whole variable domain, filled in from reference TRBV7-2 and TRBJ1-2, reads GAGVSQSPSNKVTEKGKDVELRCDPISGHTALYWYRQSLGQGLEFLIYFQGNSAPDKSGLPSDRFSAERTGGSVSTLTIQRTQQEDSAVYLCASSLDRETGTFGSGTRLTVV.

This chain connects TRBV10-3 to TRBJ1-2; 7 positions agree with TRBD1. The CDR3 consists of 15 residues. CDR1 is ENHRY and CDR2 is SYGVKD in the germline V gene. Trimming took 6 bases from V and 2 from J; bases not matched to a gene: 9. CDR3 amino acids: CAIRVGGAQNYGYTF. The CDR3 DNA sequence: TGTGCCATCAGGGTAGGGGGCGCTCAGAACTATGGCTACACCTTC.

The genes are TRBV5-1 and TRBJ2-5, with 8 positions matching TRBD1. J gave up 5 bases and V 7 bases, and 13 bases lay outside the gene matches. Germline lookup yields CDR1 SGHRS and CDR2 YFSETQ. The CDR3 extends over 15 amino acids. CDR3 loop: CASGPQGAAGETQYF. The CDR3 nucleotides read TGCGCCAGCGGGCCCCAGGGGGCTGCAGGGGAGACCCAGTACTTC.

The chain joins TRBV28 to TRBJ1-2; maybe TRBD1 (6 bases). The CDR3 is made up of 12 amino acids. From germline, CDR1 is MDHEN and CDR2 SYDVKM. Trimming pared 7 bases from V and 8 bases from J, leaving 14 bases between. The CDR3 reads CASNAYRAGYTF. CDR3 nucleotides: TGTGCCAGCAATGCGTACAGGGCGGGCTACACCTTC.

The rearrangement uses TRBV29-1 and TRBJ2-3; the D is unclear. V was clipped by 4 bases and J by 4 bases, with 12 bases between them. Germline V lookup: CDR1 SQVTM, CDR2 ANQGSEA. This CDR3 contains 13 residues. This chain's CDR3 is CSVGTLVADTQYF. The CDR3 region has the DNA TGCAGCGTTGGCACTTTGGTTGCAGATACGCAGTATTTT.